This T cell receptor beta chain was sequenced during a study of shared clonotypes between healthy human individuals. About the study: Serving as donors were two women and three men, whose ages spanned 18 to 49.

Findings and caveats of the study: Among non-shared clonotypes, generation probabilities were lower than among those shared by all four donors. It was observed that about 5% of naive CD4 clonotypes were shared across several donors.

Here immunoSEQ multiplex PCR was the method, and the copy in TCRdb shows in-frame clones only, minus some. The top ten clones hold approximately 0.52% of a sample with roughly 1 million clones, around 78% of them seen once. About this clone itself: The antigen is undetermined.

Unmatched junction bases numbered 7, after V lost 5 bases and J lost 4 bases. The CDR3 is made up of 15 amino acids. The germline V gene encodes CDR1 SGHTA and CDR2 FQGNSA. The V call is TRBV7-2, the J call TRBJ2-3; 9 bases line up with TRBD2. The sample taken for sequencing was memory CD4+ T cells from PBMCs. As to subset: CD45RA-negative fraction. This TCR derives from a man younger than 35 in good health. Some clones in this sample may be carry-over from other donors' samples. The CDR3 DNA sequence: TGTGCCAGCAGCGCGGGACTAGCAGTGGCAGATACGCAGTATTTT. Its translation: CASSAGLAVADTQYF.